The 29 T cell receptor beta chains reported below all come from one sample, sequenced in a study of tumor-infiltrating lymphocytes in primary liver carcinoma. The researchers produced TCR beta cDNA from around 500 ng total RNA with a constant-region primer. Nested multiplex PCR, run for three rounds with slightly modified ARM-PCR, yielded TCR beta libraries. Each of the first two PCR rounds ran approximately 10 cycles with TRBV1-TRBV30 forward and C-beta reverse primers. One entry per CDR3 protein results from TCRdb running MiXCR on the multiplex PCR reads. The top ten hold 9% of the sample, which has 300,000 to 400,000 distinct CDR3 sequences, 65% seen once. Blood RNA originated from unsorted whole blood, with germline DNA additionally extracted. The sequencing sample was made of peripheral blood. These receptors were taken from a middle-aged man with primary liver carcinoma and hepatitis B virus infection.

The rearrangement joins TRBV7-9 to TRBJ2-1; no reliable D call. Germline V gives CDR1 SEHNR, CDR2 FQNEAQ (reference sequence). V was cut by 5 bases and J by 3 bases, with 14 bases left in between. The CDR3 runs to 15 residues. The CDR3 is CASSPDGPIYNEQFF. In nucleotides, the CDR3 is TGTGCCAGCAGCCCAGACGGACCCATCTACAATGAGCAGTTCTTC.

About this clonotype itself: This may be a read error, as it is one base from a much larger clone. J is TRBJ2-3 and V is TRBV29-1, with TRBD2 as a possible D gene (5 bases). The CDR3 contains 13 residues. V lost 7 bases to trimming and J lost 1 base, with 12 bases between them. Germline CDR1 SQVTM, CDR2 ANQGSEA. The CDR3 loop is CSAHEGGTDTQYF. In DNA, the CDR3 is TGCAGCGCTCATGAGGGAGGCACAGATACGCAGTATTTT.

This clonotype appeared many times. The chain employs TRBV7-9 and TRBJ2-1; no definite D call. The CDR3 is 14 residues long. V lost 5 bases to trimming and J lost 4 bases, with 12 bases between them. Germline V lookup: CDR1 SEHNR, CDR2 FQNEAQ (reference sequence). The CDR3 DNA is TGTGCCAGCAGCCCGTCCTCGAAGTACAATGAGCAGTTCTTC. Protein product: CASSPSSKYNEQFF.

Points on this clonotype: A read error is possible here, since a much larger clone lies one base away. V and J are TRBV28 and TRBJ2-7, with unresolved D. In germline, CDR1 is MDHEN, CDR2 SYDVKM. CDR3 size: 12 residues. In DNA form, the CDR3 reads TGTGCCAGCAGTTTTCAAAACTACGAGCAGCACTTC. Translated, it gives CASSFQNYEQHF.

In this sample, this clonotype turned up many times. The V call is TRBV11-2, the J call TRBJ2-3; D is ambiguous. The CDR3 length is 13 residues. Deletions cut 3 bases from V and 4 bases from J, with 8 bases between. Germline V lookup: CDR1 SGHAT, CDR2 FQNNGV. CDR3 residues: CASSFPGSDTQYF. The CDR3 bases are TGTGCCAGCAGCTTCCCTGGGTCAGATACGCAGTATTTT.

The J gene is TRBJ2-7, the V gene TRBV5-1; D gene uncertain. This CDR3 comprises 13 residues. Germline V gene lookup returns CDR1 SGHRS and CDR2 YFSETQ. V shed 4 bases and J shed 4 bases, with 12 bases lying between them. The CDR3 here is CASSLDDLYEQYF. DNA for the CDR3: TGCGCCAGCAGCCTCGACGACCTGTACGAGCAGTACTTC.

The rearrangement uses TRBV6-6 and TRBJ2-5; maybe TRBD2 (5 bases). Germline V gene data show CDR1 as MNHNY and CDR2 as SVGAGI (reference sequence). Trimming removed 5 bases at V and 1 base at J, with 17 bases between. The CDR3 consists of 16 residues. Here the CDR3 reads CASSPQAEVPQETQYF. CDR3 DNA: TGTGCCAGCAGTCCACAAGCGGAAGTCCCCCAAGAGACCCAGTACTTC.

About this clonotype itself: This may stem from a read error, because a much larger clone lies one nucleotide away. The chain is built from TRBV4-1 and TRBJ2-5; D uncertain. CDR3 length equals 13 residues. Germline V CDR1 and CDR2: MGHRA, YSYEKL. CDR3 in DNA: TGCGCCAGCAACCAAGACGACACAGAGACCCAGTACTTC. The encoded protein is CASNQDDTETQYF.

The V call is TRBV9, the J call TRBJ2-3; D is perhaps TRBD1 or TRBD2 (6 bases each). The CDR3 totals 17 residues. The V end lost 3 bases, the J end lost 2 bases, and 19 bases lay between the germline ends. Germline V lookup: CDR1 SGDLS, CDR2 YYNGEE. The CDR3 reads CASSAGLGGPTTDTQYF. CDR3 DNA: TGTGCCAGCAGCGCGGGACTGGGGGGCCCCACCACAGATACGCAGTATTTT.

This chain uses TRBV11-2 with TRBJ1-1; D possibly corresponds to TRBD1 (6 bases). Germline V gene lookup returns CDR1 SGHAT and CDR2 FQNNGV. The V end was cut by 2 bases, the J end by 6 bases, with 13 bases between. The CDR3 covers 14 residues. The CDR3 loop is CASSLYGRTAEAFF. The CDR3 nucleotides are TGTGCCAGCAGCTTATATGGTCGGACAGCTGAAGCTTTCTTT.

CDR3 coding DNA: TGTGCCAGCATAGCTACGCCGCTCGGTCCCTATGGCTACACCTTC. This codes for CASIATPLGPYGYTF. The rearrangement joins TRBV28 to TRBJ1-2; D is unclear. The CDR3 spans 15 residues. Trimming cost V 7 bases and J 4 bases, with 19 bases left between them. Per germline, CDR1 MDHEN and CDR2 SYDVKM.

This clonotype was seen only a few times. This may be a read error, as it is one base from a much larger clone. The J gene is TRBJ2-3, the V gene TRBV4-1; the match to TRBD2 covers 8 bases. The V gene end was trimmed by 0 bases and the J gene end by 5 bases; junction bases not matched to a gene: 10. CDR1 and CDR2 from the germline V gene are MGHRA and YSYEKL. This CDR3 comprises 17 residues. The CDR3 region is CASSQEETGRGIDTQYF. DNA of the CDR3: TGCGCCAGCAGCCAAGAGGAGACCGGGAGGGGTATAGATACGCAGTATTTT.

Worth noting for this clonotype: No conserved phenylalanine or tryptophan ends this CDR3, so it is likely a read error. The V gene is TRBV6-1, the J gene TRBJ2-1; D may be TRBD1 (6 bases). With 6 bases removed from V and 5 bases from J, the gap between germline ends came to 14 bases. Per germline, CDR1 MNHNS and CDR2 SASEGT. The CDR3 has 14 residues. The CDR3 region has the DNA TGTGCCAGCAGCGAGGGACATATTAACAATGAGCAGTTCCTC. Translating gives CASSEGHINNEQFL.

This clonotype turned up a few times. The rearrangement uses TRBV5-1 and TRBJ1-3, with 11 bases aligning to TRBD1. The CDR3 has 15 amino acids. J was trimmed by 4 bases and V by 0 bases; bases with no gene match: 0. Germline CDR1 reads SGHRS; CDR2 reads YFSETQ. CDR3 sequence (DNA): TGCGCCAGCAGCTTGGGGACAGGGGGCGGAAACACCATATATTTT. Its translation is CASSLGTGGGNTIYF.

Regarding this clonotype: A much larger clone is a single base away; this may be a read error. The chain couples TRBV6-1 to TRBJ1-1; the D gene is possibly TRBD1 (5 bases). CDR3 length equals 14 residues. The V gene's germline CDR1 is MNHNS and CDR2 SASEGT. V lost 9 bases to trimming and J lost 1 base, with 15 bases between them. Here the CDR3 DNA reads TGTGCCAGAAGACGCCAAGGGACGAACACTGAAGCTTTCTTT. This translates into CARRRQGTNTEAFF.

On this clonotype itself: A read error may produce the germline difference seen at one junction end. The chain couples TRBV28 to TRBJ1-2; unclear D gene. Germline CDR1 and CDR2: MDHEN and SYDVKM. The CDR3 runs 13 residues. CDR3 DNA: TGTGACAGCAGGCGCGACGGCAACTATGGCTACACCTTC. It yields the protein CDSRRDGNYGYTF.

In regard to this clonotype: Its ends do not fully match the called genes, so a read error is possible. CDR3 sequence: CASSLGAFGRRLTVELFF. In nucleotides, the CDR3 is TGTGCCAGCAGCTTGGGGGCCTTCGGTAGGAGGCTTACCGTGGAGCTGTTTTTT. The chain couples TRBV5-4 to TRBJ2-2; D is perhaps TRBD2 (5 bases). Germline-derived CDR1 and CDR2 are SGHNT and YYREEE (reference sequence). The CDR3 runs to 18 residues. The full variable domain, rest sourced from reference TRBV5-4 and TRBJ2-2, is ETGVTQSPTHLIKTRGQQVTLRCSSQSGHNTVSWYQQALGQGPQFIFQYYREEENGRGNFPPRFSGLQFPNYSSELNVNALELDDSALYLCASSLGAFGRRLTVELFFGEGSRLTVL.

The V gene is TRBV12-3 or TRBV12-4, the J gene TRBJ2-1; D is perhaps TRBD2 (5 bases). The CDR3 is 14 residues long. With 4 bases removed from V and 13 bases from J, the gap between germline ends came to 20 bases. The CDR3 DNA is TGTGCCAGCAGTTCGGGATTCCTACGGGGTGAACAGTTCTTC. Translation gives CASSSGFLRGEQFF.

The V and J genes are TRBV6-5 and TRBJ2-2, with 9 nucleotides matching TRBD1. The CDR3 totals 16 residues. V dropped 2 bases and J dropped 8; count of bases not matched to a gene: 9. Germline V gene lookup returns CDR1 MNHEY and CDR2 SVGAGI. The CDR3 DNA follows: TGTGCCAGCAGTTACCTTGGGACAGGGTTCACTGGGGAGCTGTTTTTT. Its translation: CASSYLGTGFTGELFF.

This chain uses TRBV4-3 with TRBJ2-7; the D gene is possibly TRBD1 (6 bases). V gave up 10 bases and J gave up 2 bases, with 18 bases separating them. This CDR3 is built from 14 residues. Germline V gives CDR1 LGHNA, CDR2 YSLEER. CDR3 region: CANSPKTGTYEQYF. As DNA, the CDR3 is TGCGCCAATAGCCCGAAGACAGGTACCTACGAGCAGTACTTC.

This clonotype showed up many times. The chain combines TRBV6-6 with TRBJ1-4, with 8 bases lining up with TRBD1. Germline V gene lookup returns CDR1 MNHNY and CDR2 SVGAGI (reference sequence). The CDR3 length is 14 residues. V was pared by 6 bases and J by 5 bases, with 5 bases of the junction left unmatched. CDR3 nucleotides: TGTGCCAGCAGCCAGGACAGGGCAAATGAAAAACTGTTTTTT. Amino acid sequence: CASSQDRANEKLFF.

The chain combines TRBV29-1 with TRBJ2-7, with D possibly matching TRBD1 (6 bases). CDR3 size: 12 residues. The germline V and J ends were trimmed by 5 bases and 0 bases, with 8 bases remaining between them. Germline V gene lookup returns CDR1 SQVTM and CDR2 ANQGSEA. CDR3 sequence: CSVMDSSYEQYF. CDR3 bases: TGCAGCGTTATGGACAGCTCCTACGAGCAGTACTTC.

About this clonotype: This clone may be a read error of a much larger clone one base away. The chain recombines TRBV6-1 with TRBJ1-5; D is uncertain. The CDR3 covers 14 residues. Germline V CDR1 and CDR2: MNHNS, SASEGT. The CDR3 nucleotides read TGTGCCAGCAGTGAAGCGATCAGCAATCAGTCCCAGCATTTT. The encoded protein is CASSEAISNQSQHF.

This clonotype turned up a few times. Relative to the germline gene, one junction end is altered; a read error may explain this. V and J are TRBV12-3 or TRBV12-4 and TRBJ2-2, with D possibly TRBD2 on 5 matching bases. This CDR3 comprises 11 residues. CDR3 sequence: CASRHTGELLF. CDR3 in DNA: TGTGCCAGCAGGCACACTGGGGAGCTGTTGTTT.

With respect to this clonotype: This may be a read error: a much more frequent sequence differs by one nucleotide. This chain uses TRBV12-3 or TRBV12-4 with TRBJ2-4; D not certain. V gave up 10 bases and J gave up 7 bases, with 23 bases separating them. The CDR3 has 15 amino acids. CDR3 loop: CANSRPGRLGNIQYF. In DNA form, the CDR3 reads TGTGCCAACAGCCGCCCCGGGCGTTTGGGGAACATTCAGTACTTC.

This clonotype has only one observation. A much bigger clone sits one base away, suggesting this may be a read error. The chain combines TRBV6-5 with TRBJ2-7; TRBD2 aligns across 7 bases. CDR3 length equals 15 residues. Per germline, CDR1 MNHEY and CDR2 SVGAGI. J lost 4 bases, V lost 7 bases, and 13 bases had no gene match. CDR3 region: CASTPWGEGLYEQYF. The CDR3 bases are TGTGCCAGCACCCCGTGGGGGGAGGGTTTGTACGAGCAGTACTTC.

As regards this clonotype: At one end, the junction sequence differs from germline, possibly due to a read error. The chain combines TRBV12-3 or TRBV12-4 with TRBJ2-1; no clear D gene. CDR3 length equals 12 residues. The CDR3: CASSLGGNEQLF. Here the CDR3 DNA reads TGTGCCAGCAGTTTAGGCGGAAATGAGCAGCTCTTC.

As regards this clonotype: The CDR3 carries no conserved terminal phenylalanine or tryptophan, so it likely arises from a read error. The limits of the CDR3 on the DNA are not certain, so only TCRdb's listed CDR3 is given. This chain connects TRBV4-3 to TRBJ2-3; the D call in the table, TRBD2, was not verified against the DNA. The CDR3 comprises 18 residues, both ends counted. In germline, CDR1 is LGHNA, CDR2 YSLEER. The CDR3 is CASSQGTTSGRLTDTHYY.

The chain links TRBV6-6 to TRBJ2-3; a weak D match, TRBD2 (5 bases). Germline V gives CDR1 MNHNY, CDR2 SVGAGI (reference sequence). The CDR3 loop spans 14 amino acids. V lost 5 bases and J lost 5, with 14 bases in between. CDR3 amino acids: CASSRASQVDTQYF. The DNA for the CDR3 is TGTGCCAGCAGTCGGGCTAGCCAGGTAGATACGCAGTATTTT.